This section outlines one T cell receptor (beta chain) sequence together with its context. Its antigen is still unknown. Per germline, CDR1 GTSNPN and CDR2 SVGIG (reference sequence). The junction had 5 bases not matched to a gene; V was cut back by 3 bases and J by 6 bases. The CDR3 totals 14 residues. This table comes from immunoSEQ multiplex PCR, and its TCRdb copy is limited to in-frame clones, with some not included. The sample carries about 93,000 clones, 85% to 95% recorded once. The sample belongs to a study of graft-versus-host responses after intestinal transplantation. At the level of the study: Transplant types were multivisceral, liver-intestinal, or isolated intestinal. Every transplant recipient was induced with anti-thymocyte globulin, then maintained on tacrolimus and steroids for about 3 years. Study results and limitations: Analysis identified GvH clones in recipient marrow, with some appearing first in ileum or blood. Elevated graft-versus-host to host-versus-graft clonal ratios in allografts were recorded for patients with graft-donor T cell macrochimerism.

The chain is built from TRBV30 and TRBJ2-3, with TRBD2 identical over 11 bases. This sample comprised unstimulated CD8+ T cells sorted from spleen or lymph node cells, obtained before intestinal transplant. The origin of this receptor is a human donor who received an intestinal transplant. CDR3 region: CAWSLAGGRDTQYF. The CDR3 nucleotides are TGTGCCTGGAGCTTAGCGGGAGGGCGGGATACGCAGTATTTT.